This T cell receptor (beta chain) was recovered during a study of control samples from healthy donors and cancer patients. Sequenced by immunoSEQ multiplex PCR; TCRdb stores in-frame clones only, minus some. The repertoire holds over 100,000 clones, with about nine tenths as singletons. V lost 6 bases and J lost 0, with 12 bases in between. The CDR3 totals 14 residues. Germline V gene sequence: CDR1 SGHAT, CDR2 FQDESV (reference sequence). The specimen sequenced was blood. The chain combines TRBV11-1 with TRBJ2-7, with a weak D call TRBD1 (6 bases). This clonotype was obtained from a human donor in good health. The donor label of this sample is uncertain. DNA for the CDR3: TGTGCCAGCAGACCGACAGGTAGCTCCTACGAGCAGTACTTC. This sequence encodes CASRPTGSSYEQYF.